Sequencing of this T cell receptor beta chain was carried out in a study of blood T cell repertoires in COVID-19. Study overall: Both acute and convalescent COVID-19 samples were obtained from the United States, Italy and Spain.

Here immunoSEQ multiplex PCR was the method, and the copy in TCRdb shows in-frame clones only, minus some. The sample includes about 180,000 clones, approximately 81% of them seen just once. Seattle cases were enrolled at active infection and followed longitudinally. Germline V CDR1 and CDR2: MDHEN, SYDVKM. Trimming took off 2 bases at V and 7 bases at J, with 14 bases between the two ends. The CDR3 covers 15 residues. The sequence was collected from a person between 65 and 79 years old with COVID-19, enrolled during active disease. Sequenced input: peripheral blood. This chain joins TRBV28 and TRBJ2-2; D is perhaps TRBD1 (6 bases). Here the CDR3 reads CASSLSKQGFGELFF. As DNA, the CDR3 is TGTGCCAGCAGTTTAAGCAAACAGGGATTCGGGGAGCTGTTTTTT. The whole variable domain, filled in from reference TRBV28 and TRBJ2-2, reads DVKVTQSSRYLVKRTGEKVFLECVQDMDHENMFWYRQDPGLGLRLIYFSYDVKMKEKGDIPEGYSVSREKKERFSLILESASTNQTSMYLCASSLSKQGFGELFFGEGSRLTVL.